The following is a T cell receptor (beta chain) sequence with its context. The data were produced by immunoSEQ multiplex PCR, yet TCRdb's version contains in-frame clones alone and is incomplete. The profile shows 55,000 to 75,000 clones, 75% to 95% of them singletons. This CDR3 region has 17 residues. This specimen comes from a study of T cell changes during pregnancy in multiple sclerosis. Source: peripheral blood, taken after pregnancy. The chain joins TRBV21-1 to TRBJ1-1; TRBD1, the table's D call, lacks a check against the DNA. TRBV21-1 is a listed pseudogene. The clonotype was recovered from a female donor in good health, enrolled as a control in a pregnancy study. The CDR3 region is CASSPRDRGVRGTEAFF. In DNA form, the CDR3 reads TGTGCCAGCAGCCCCCGGGACAGGGGGGTCAGGGGGACTGAAGCTTTCTTT.